One and the same sample provided the 27 T cell receptor beta chains below, sequenced in a study of blood T cell repertoires in COVID-19. The repertoire was sequenced with immunoSEQ multiplex PCR; TCRdb's copy has only in-frame clones and lacks some. The sample comprises about 100,000 clones, about 87% of which are singletons, and just under 20% rests with the top ten. Sequencing input: peripheral blood. The receptors were gathered from a human donor in a cohort sampled during active COVID-19.

V gene TRBV5-1 combines with J gene TRBJ1-2, with TRBD1 matching over 11 bases. The CDR3 runs to 14 residues. In germline, CDR1 is SGHRS, CDR2 YFSETQ. The V segment lost 4 bases and the J segment 7 bases; nucleotides outside the gene matches: 6. The CDR3 reads CASSGGQGVGGYTF. The CDR3 DNA follows: TGCGCCAGCAGCGGGGGACAGGGGGTCGGTGGCTACACCTTC.

The table lists this clone with a count of one. This sequence joins TRBV7-2 and TRBJ2-3; the D gene is possibly TRBD1 (5 bases). This CDR3 is 14 amino acids long. Germline V gene data show CDR1 as SGHTA and CDR2 as FQGNSA. Trimming cost V 2 bases and J 6 bases, with 12 bases left between them. The CDR3 DNA is TGTGCCAGCAGCTTAAATTTAGGGGATGATACGCAGTATTTT. Translation gives CASSLNLGDDTQYF.

CDR3 nucleotides: TGTGCCAGCAGCTTGGGGGGGACTAGCGGACAAGAGACCCAGTACTTC. Translated: CASSLGGTSGQETQYF. This chain links TRBV5-4 with TRBJ2-5; 11 bases agree with TRBD2. Unmatched junction bases numbered 3, after V lost 0 bases and J lost 2 bases. The CDR3 contains 16 residues. Germline CDR1 and CDR2: SGHNT and YYREEE (reference sequence).

This rearrangement joins TRBV9 to TRBJ2-1; D perhaps matches TRBD2 (6 bases). The CDR3 sequence is 15 residues long. In germline, CDR1 is SGDLS, CDR2 YYNGEE. V lost 0 bases, J lost 8 bases, and 15 bases lay in between. The CDR3 DNA is TGTGCCAGCAGCGTAGAACCCGGCGGGACCCATGAGCAGTTCTTC. Translated, it gives CASSVEPGGTHEQFF.

The chain carries TRBV14 and TRBJ2-3; TRBD2 matches 9 bases. The CDR3 covers 20 residues. Germline loops: CDR1 SGHDN, CDR2 FVKESK. After removal of 1 base from V and 4 bases from J, the junction contained 18 bases not matched to a gene. CDR3 in amino acids: CASSQGRSGVAGVLADTQYF. The CDR3 nucleotides read TGTGCCAGCAGCCAAGGGCGGTCCGGGGTAGCGGGAGTACTTGCAGATACGCAGTATTTT.

The chain combines TRBV27 with TRBJ1-6; no definite D call. Germline lookup yields CDR1 MNHEY and CDR2 SMNVEV (reference sequence). Between the trimmed V and J ends, which lost 2 bases and 7 bases, there was a span of 3 bases. There are 12 residues in the CDR3. In nucleotides, the CDR3 is TGTGCCAGCAGTTTACTCAATTCACCCCTCCACTTT. It specifies CASSLLNSPLHF.

This chain connects TRBV29-1 to TRBJ2-1; maybe TRBD2 (6 bases). With 6 bases removed from V and 4 bases from J, the gap between germline ends came to 10 bases. Germline CDR1 is SQVTM and CDR2 is ANQGSEA. CDR3 length: 12 amino acids. For the CDR3, the DNA is TGCAGCGTAGGGACTTCATACAATGAGCAGTTCTTC. This codes for CSVGTSYNEQFF.

The chain combines TRBV19 with TRBJ1-5, with D possibly being TRBD1 (5 bases). Trimming cost V 2 bases and J 0 bases, with 20 bases left between them. Germline-derived CDR1 and CDR2 are LNHDA and SQIVND (reference sequence). This CDR3 spans 19 amino acids. The CDR3 spells CASSILEGQGKGSNQPQHF. The DNA of the CDR3 is TGTGCCAGTAGTATACTTGAAGGGCAGGGCAAAGGTAGCAATCAGCCCCAGCATTTT.

The chain carries TRBV10-3 and TRBJ2-1; D is perhaps TRBD1 (6 bases). The V and J ends lost 5 bases and 6 bases respectively, with 20 bases between them. This CDR3 spans 16 amino acids. Germline V CDR1 and CDR2: ENHRY, SYGVKD. The CDR3 spells CAISPLGSQGRNEQFF. The DNA for the CDR3 is TGTGCCATCAGTCCCTTAGGAAGCCAGGGGCGCAATGAGCAGTTCTTC.

V and J are TRBV4-1 and TRBJ1-3; TRBD1 might be the D (6 bases). This CDR3 is 15 amino acids long. CDR1 MGHRA and CDR2 YSYEKL come from the germline V gene. V was pared by 1 base and J by 2 bases, with 9 bases between. The CDR3, as DNA: TGCGCCAGCAGCCAAGGACAGGCTGCTGGAAACACCATATATTTT. Its translation is CASSQGQAAGNTIYF.

The gene calls are TRBV27 and TRBJ1-2; 8 bases match TRBD1. The CDR3 loop spans 13 amino acids. Looked up from germline, CDR1 is MNHEY and CDR2 is SMNVEV (reference sequence). Trimming at V came to 4 bases and at J to 8 bases, leaving 6 bases not matched to a gene. The CDR3 here is CASSSAGGEGYTF. Here the CDR3 DNA reads TGTGCCAGCAGTTCTGCAGGGGGCGAAGGCTACACCTTC.

The V call is TRBV7-8, the J call TRBJ2-5; 12 bases match TRBD2. CDR1 is SGHVS and CDR2 is FQNEAQ in the germline V gene. CDR3 length: 21 residues. The V segment lost 3 bases and the J segment 1 base; nucleotides outside the gene matches: 18. Written as DNA, the CDR3 is TGTGCCAGCAGCTTTGGGACTAGCGGGTATACGTTAGTGGCGGGCCAAGAGACCCAGTACTTC. Protein: CASSFGTSGYTLVAGQETQYF.

The chain combines TRBV6-4 with TRBJ2-3; 7 nucleotides match TRBD2. CDR3 length: 16 residues. Trimming cost V 4 bases and J 3 bases; bases outside gene matches: 10. Germline CDR1 MRHNA, CDR2 SNTAGT. The CDR3 coding sequence is TGTGCCAGCAGTGGCCTAAGACTAGCAAGGACAGATACGCAGTATTTT. Amino acids: CASSGLRLARTDTQYF.

V gene TRBV6-5 combines with J gene TRBJ1-6; D unresolved. This CDR3 has 13 amino acids. V lost 2 bases to trimming and J lost 7 bases, with 6 bases between them. The germline gives CDR1 MNHEY, CDR2 SVGAGI. The CDR3 region is CASSYRGNSPLHF. The CDR3 nucleotides are TGTGCCAGCAGTTACAGAGGAAATTCACCCCTCCACTTT.

The genes are TRBV12-5 and TRBJ1-2, with D possibly matching TRBD1 (5 bases). CDR1 and CDR2 from the germline V gene are LGHNT and FRNRAP. V was cut by 4 bases and J by 4 bases, with 19 bases left in between. This CDR3 spans 16 amino acids. The CDR3 is CASGWSLDRRLYGYTF. The CDR3 coding sequence is TGTGCTAGTGGTTGGTCTCTAGACAGACGCCTCTATGGCTACACCTTC.

This clone was seen only once. The chain combines TRBV3-1 (or the pseudogene TRBV3-2) with TRBJ1-1, with D unresolved. Germline V CDR1 and CDR2: LGHDT, YNNKEL (reference sequence). Trimming took 4 bases from V and 8 from J, leaving 17 bases between them. This CDR3 is built from 14 residues. In DNA form, the CDR3 reads TGTGCCAGCAGCCTCTCGCCCGGGGTCGGGGAAGCTTTCTTT. Amino acids: CASSLSPGVGEAFF.

The V gene is TRBV28, the J gene TRBJ1-5; 9 positions match TRBD1. The V gene end was trimmed by 7 bases and the J gene end by 6 bases; junction bases not matched to a gene: 7. Germline V gene sequence: CDR1 MDHEN, CDR2 SYDVKM. This CDR3 is 14 amino acids long. For the CDR3, the DNA is TGTGCCAGCACCTCGACAGGGGGATTTCAGCCCCAGCATTTT. Translated: CASTSTGGFQPQHF.

The V and J genes are TRBV10-1 and TRBJ2-1; 7 nucleotides match TRBD2. Germline V gives CDR1 WNHNN, CDR2 SYGVQD (reference sequence). The CDR3 extends over 14 amino acids. J lost 7 bases, V lost 6 bases, and 9 bases had no gene match. CDR3: CASSDSGGSNEQFF. The CDR3 DNA sequence: TGCGCCAGCAGCGACTCCGGCGGGAGTAATGAGCAGTTCTTC.

J is TRBJ1-2 and V is TRBV5-1; possibly TRBD1 for D (6 bases). CDR3 length equals 16 residues. CDR1 SGHRS and CDR2 YFSETQ come from the germline V gene. Trimming left V 1 base short and J 0 bases short, with 13 bases between. CDR3 coding DNA: TGCGCCAGCAGCTTGTCTTTCCCAGGGGCTAACTATGGCTACACCTTC. This encodes CASSLSFPGANYGYTF.

The chain couples TRBV10-3 to TRBJ2-2, with D tentatively TRBD1 (7 bases). Germline V gene lookup returns CDR1 ENHRY and CDR2 SYGVKD. This CDR3 region has 15 residues. Trimming stripped 6 bases from V and 5 bases from J, with 16 bases between. The CDR3 loop reads CAISPGSGGTGELFF. The CDR3 DNA is TGTGCCATCAGCCCTGGATCAGGGGGGACCGGGGAGCTGTTTTTT.

This clone showed up just a few times. This sequence joins TRBV3-1 (or the pseudogene TRBV3-2) and TRBJ2-2, with a weak D call TRBD1 (6 bases). CDR3 length: 14 residues. Trimming shortened V by 11 bases and J by 3 bases, and 16 bases separated the two germline ends. Germline V gene sequence: CDR1 LGHDT, CDR2 YNNKEL (reference sequence). CDR3 loop: CAPTDRTDTGELFF. DNA of the CDR3: TGTGCCCCAACCGACAGGACCGACACCGGGGAGCTGTTTTTT.

V gene TRBV28 combines with J gene TRBJ2-7, with D maybe TRBD1 (5 bases). The CDR3 totals 16 residues. Per the germline V gene, CDR1 is MDHEN and CDR2 is SYDVKM. Trimming cost V 3 bases and J 2 bases, with 17 bases left between them. The CDR3 here is CASSFRAEWGPYEQYF. The CDR3, as DNA: TGTGCCAGCAGTTTTCGGGCGGAGTGGGGCCCCTACGAGCAGTACTTC. Full variable domain (outside the CDR3, taken from reference TRBV28 and TRBJ2-7): DVKVTQSSRYLVKRTGEKVFLECVQDMDHENMFWYRQDPGLGLRLIYFSYDVKMKEKGDIPEGYSVSREKKERFSLILESASTNQTSMYLCASSFRAEWGPYEQYFGPGTRLTVT.

The rearrangement joins TRBV19 to TRBJ2-1, with TRBD2 matching over 7 bases. V lost 7 bases to trimming and J lost 8 bases; unmatched junction nucleotides: 14. Germline CDR1 and CDR2: LNHDA and SQIVND (reference sequence). The CDR3 has 15 amino acids. CDR3 region: CASTPSSGTEYEQFF. As DNA, the CDR3 is TGTGCCAGTACCCCGTCGAGCGGGACTGAGTATGAGCAGTTCTTC. The full variable domain, rest sourced from reference TRBV19 and TRBJ2-1, is DGGITQSPKYLFRKEGQNVTLSCEQNLNHDAMYWYRQDPGQGLRLIYYSQIVNDFQKGDIAEGYSVSREKKESFPLTVTSAQKNPTAFYLCASTPSSGTEYEQFFGPGTRLTVL.

The chain uses TRBV5-1 and TRBJ2-1, with 10 nucleotides matching TRBD2. Germline CDR1 reads SGHRS; CDR2 reads YFSETQ. The CDR3 contains 15 residues. The ends lost 4 bases at V and 5 bases at J; junction bases unmatched: 6. CDR3 in amino acids: CASSVTSGSDNEQFF. Written as DNA, the CDR3 is TGCGCCAGCAGCGTGACTAGCGGGTCTGACAATGAGCAGTTCTTC.

The chain couples TRBV5-1 to TRBJ2-1; 10 positions agree with TRBD2. V lost 6 bases, J lost 6 bases, and 9 bases stayed unmatched. The CDR3 contains 15 residues. CDR1 and CDR2 (germline): SGHRS, YFSETQ. The CDR3 here is CASTYLAGVSNEQFF. CDR3 coding DNA: TGCGCCAGCACCTATCTAGCGGGAGTTTCCAATGAGCAGTTCTTC.

V is TRBV7-9 and J is TRBJ2-7, with 11 nucleotides matching TRBD2. CDR1 and CDR2 (germline): SEHNR, FQNEAQ (reference sequence). Losses at the gene ends were 3 bases for V and 1 base for J; bases not matched to a gene: 5. The CDR3 is made up of 16 amino acids. CDR3 amino acids: CASSFGLAGQSYEQYF. DNA of the CDR3: TGTGCCAGCAGCTTTGGACTAGCGGGCCAGTCCTACGAGCAGTACTTC.

The genes are TRBV20-1 and TRBJ1-2; D may be TRBD1 (6 bases). V was pared by 2 bases and J by 5 bases, with 6 bases between. The CDR3 contains 11 residues. Germline V lookup: CDR1 DFQATT, CDR2 SNEGSKA (reference sequence). CDR3 amino acids: CSARTGYGYTF. The DNA of the CDR3 is TGCAGTGCTAGAACAGGGTATGGCTACACCTTC.